These T cell receptor beta chains were read from a single sample in a study of early T cells in non-severe SARS-CoV-2 infection. TCRdb used MiXCR to reprocess the 5' RACE reads, holding one entry per CDR3 protein. This sample has 59,000 or so distinct CDR3 sequences; roughly 12% occur once, and the top ten carry more than 1.2%. The sample consisted of whole blood, taken at baseline. The receptors stem from an adult who was a healthcare worker with PCR-confirmed SARS-CoV-2 infection or an uninfected control (not recorded which). Both conserved end residues are part of each CDR3. The D gene is left open where the match is weak. Only part of the rows carry a size: once, few, many, or a class if the clone is expanded.

clone size	CDR3 length	V gene	D gene	J gene	CDR3 DNA	CDR3 protein
-	11	TRBV7-2	-	TRBJ2-7	TGTGCCAGCAGCTTTGGATGGGAGCAGTACTTC	CASSFGWEQYF
-	11	TRBV10-3	-	TRBJ2-7	TGTGCCATCGGGTTGAATAGCGAGCAGTACTTC	CAIGLNSEQYF
-	16	TRBV11-2	-	TRBJ2-5	TGTGCCAGCAGCTTAGAATGGTCTCCGGCCGGAAAGACCCAGTACTTC	CASSLEWSPAGKTQYF
-	11	TRBV29-1	TRBD2	TRBJ2-5	TGCAGCGTTGAAGGGGGGGGGACCCAGTACTTC	CSVEGGGTQYF
few	14	TRBV5-1	-	TRBJ2-7	TGCGCCAGCAGCTTGGACAGGCATCCGAACGAGCAGTACTTC	CASSLDRHPNEQYF
few	16	TRBV5-1	-	TRBJ2-3	TGCGCCAGCAGCTTGGATGGGGGGCAGGGCACAGATACGCAGTATTTT	CASSLDGGQGTDTQYF
-	12	TRBV28	-	TRBJ1-5	TGTGCCAGCAGTTCCGCCTCCGAAATGGGGCATTTT	CASSSASEMGHF
-	16	TRBV9	-	TRBJ2-2	TGTGCCAGCAGCCCTCGAGGGGACCAGAACACCGGGGAGCTGTTTTTT	CASSPRGDQNTGELFF
many	12	TRBV20-1	-	TRBJ1-5	TGCAGTTGGGGAGAGGGGAATCAGCCCCAGCATTTT	CSWGEGNQPQHF
few	14	TRBV6-1	-	TRBJ2-7	TGTGCCAGCAGCGAAGGGACGGGGGGCAACGAGCAGTACTTC	CASSEGTGGNEQYF
-	16	TRBV18	TRBD1	TRBJ2-1	TGTGCCAGCTCCGCTGCCGGGACAGGCTCCTACAATGAGCAGTTCTTC	CASSAAGTGSYNEQFF
many	14	TRBV28	-	TRBJ2-1	TGTGCCAGCAGTTTACGAGGAGGGGCGAATGAGCAGTTCTTC	CASSLRGGANEQFF
-	15	TRBV20-1	TRBD2	TRBJ2-1	TGCAGTGCGACCCGGGGGGGCACAGCTAGCAATGAGCAGTTCTTC	CSATRGGTASNEQFF
few	15	TRBV14	TRBD2	TRBJ2-1	TGTGCCAGCAGCCCGGGACTAGCGGCCGTCTCTGAGCAGTTCTTC	CASSPGLAAVSEQFF
many	13	TRBV3-1	-	TRBJ2-1	TGTGCCAGCAGCCACGGGGACTACAATGAGCAGTTCTTC	CASSHGDYNEQFF
few	15	TRBV11-3	TRBD2	TRBJ2-1	TGTGCCAGCAGCTTAGATCCGGCTAGCGGGAGCGTTCAGTTCTTC	CASSLDPASGSVQFF
many	15	TRBV5-5	TRBD1	TRBJ2-7	TGTGCCAGCAGCTCTTTTGGGGACAGGAGATACGAGCAGTACTTC	CASSSFGDRRYEQYF
-	17	TRBV30	TRBD1	TRBJ1-6	TGTGCCTGGAATCGCCGGGACAGGGGGAATTATAATTCACCCCTCCACTTT	CAWNRRDRGNYNSPLHF
few	13	TRBV12-3/TRBV12-4	TRBD2	TRBJ2-1	TGTGCCAGCAGTTTCCAGCGGGGTAATGAGCAGTTCTTC	CASSFQRGNEQFF
-	15	TRBV2	TRBD2	TRBJ2-2	TGTGCCAGCAGTGATCTAGCGGCGAACACCGGGGAGCTGTTTTTT	CASSDLAANTGELFF
-	12	TRBV20-1	-	TRBJ1-5	TGCAGTGCTATAGACAACAATCAGCCCCAGCATTTT	CSAIDNNQPQHF
-	14	TRBV20-1	-	TRBJ1-6	TGCAGTGCGGGAGGAGCGGTAGGAAATTCACCCCTCCACTTT	CSAGGAVGNSPLHF
few	16	TRBV27	-	TRBJ2-7	TGTGCCAGCAGTCCCACCTTAGTTAGCTTTCCCTACGAGCAGTACTTC	CASSPTLVSFPYEQYF
-	14	TRBV20-1	-	TRBJ2-5	TGCAGTGCTAGAGATTGGCGGAACCAAGAGACCCAGTACTTC	CSARDWRNQETQYF
few	17	TRBV21-1	-	TRBJ2-3	TGTGCCAGCAGCAAAAGTAGGATTGCTTATGTTGCAGATACGCAGTATTTT	CASSKSRIAYVADTQYF
few	13	TRBV11-2	-	TRBJ1-2	TGTGCCAGCAGCCTGGGGGAGAACTATGGCTACACCTTC	CASSLGENYGYTF
few	14	TRBV25-1	-	TRBJ2-3	TGTGCCAGCAGTGAATGGACCGGCGGAGATACGCAGTATTTT	CASSEWTGGDTQYF
-	13	TRBV6-2/TRBV6-3	-	TRBJ1-1	TGTGCCAGCAGTTACTCCGTGGACGTCTGGGCTTTCTTT	CASSYSVDVWAFF
-	14	TRBV29-1	-	TRBJ1-2	TGCAGCGTGCTCCGGGACGTCCCTAAGGATGGCTACACCTTC	CSVLRDVPKDGYTF
-	13	TRBV19	-	TRBJ2-1	TGTGCCAGTAGCAAGGACCACCAGAATGAGCAGTTCTTC	CASSKDHQNEQFF
few	13	TRBV12-3/TRBV12-4	-	TRBJ2-1	TGTGCCAGCAGTTTAAACTTTGGGGCTAGGAGACTATTC	CASSLNFGARRLF
-	15	TRBV7-2	TRBD2	TRBJ2-7	TGTGCCAGCAGCTGGACTAGCGGGAGCTCCTACGAGCAGTACTTC	CASSWTSGSSYEQYF
few	14	TRBV7-2	-	TRBJ2-1	TGTGCCAGCAGCCCGGTGGGGTCTTACAATGAGCAGTTCTTC	CASSPVGSYNEQFF
few	16	TRBV7-6	TRBD2	TRBJ2-3	TGTGCCAGCAGCTTACTAGCGGGGGGGCCCCCAGATACGCAGTATTTT	CASSLLAGGPPDTQYF
few	14	TRBV20-1	TRBD1	TRBJ1-2	TGCAGTGTTCAGGGGGCAGGACCCTCCTATGGCTACACCTTC	CSVQGAGPSYGYTF
many	15	TRBV28	TRBD2	TRBJ2-3	TGTGCCAGCAGAACGACTAGCGGGTACACAGATACGCAGTATTTT	CASRTTSGYTDTQYF
-	14	TRBV12-3/TRBV12-4	TRBD2	TRBJ2-3	TGTGCCAGCACGGCTAGCGGGGGCTCAGATACGCAGTATTTT	CASTASGGSDTQYF
few	14	TRBV7-9	-	TRBJ2-2	TGTGCCAGCAGCTTAGCAGCCGGTACCGGGGAGCTGTTTTTT	CASSLAAGTGELFF
few	13	TRBV20-1	-	TRBJ2-5	TGCAGTGCAGGACCCCAAGGAGGAGAGACCCAGTACTTC	CSAGPQGGETQYF
few	14	TRBV27	-	TRBJ2-7	TGTGCCAGCTCCCTGGGTCTGGGGGCCCCGAGGCAGTACTTC	CASSLGLGAPRQYF